The clone carrying this T cell receptor (beta chain) was counted only a few times. What it binds is not known. The data derive from a study of CD4 T cells in relation to SARS-CoV-2 and coronaviruses. For the study at large: Controls used an HIV-1 Nef peptide pool or no peptide.

The method was immunoSEQ multiplex PCR; TCRdb's version includes in-frame clones alone and lacks a portion of them. This table has around 20,000 clones, 70% to 80% appearing once. CD4+ T cells from unexposed donors were obtained before the COVID-19 pandemic (2011-2018). The cells were cultured for about ten days before CD4+ T cells were isolated. The CDR3 sequence is 15 residues long. V was shortened by 2 bases and J by 8 bases, with 15 bases between the two germline ends. Per germline, CDR1 MGHRA and CDR2 YSYEKL. V usage is TRBV4-1 and J usage is TRBJ1-4; no clear D gene. The sequence came from a human donor in good health. Sequencing was carried out using CD4+ T cells from PBMCs, cultured in vitro. The CDR3 is CASSQSPITGEKLFF. The CDR3 bases are TGCGCCAGCAGCCAATCACCCATCACTGGGGAAAAACTGTTTTTT.